Listed below are T cell receptor beta chains from one sample, sequenced in a study of blood T cell repertoires in COVID-19. Assay: immunoSEQ multiplex PCR; the TCRdb copy retains only in-frame clones and omits some. The sample shows roughly 20,000 clones, approximately 91% of them seen only once. Sequenced sample: peripheral blood. Source of these receptors: a human donor in a cohort sampled during active COVID-19. CDR3s leave out the opening cysteine and the closing phenylalanine or tryptophan.

J: TRBJ2-7; V: TRBV5-4; CDR3: ASSLGLFHEQY
J: TRBJ2-7; V: TRBV30; CDR3: AWIGTGGIRGEQY
J: TRBJ2-2; V: TRBV6-4; CDR3: ASRREAGDTGELF
J: TRBJ1-6; V: TRBV5-1; CDR3: ASSWGQGLDSPLH
J: TRBJ2-1; V: TRBV5-1; CDR3: ASSPTGTGAYNEQF
J: TRBJ2-3; V: TRBV6-6; CDR3: ASSFGDTQY
J: TRBJ2-1; V: TRBV9; CDR3: ASSARTSGGSGEQF
J: TRBJ2-1; V: TRBV5-1; CDR3: ASSAGQSSYNEQF
J: TRBJ1-3; V: TRBV2; CDR3: ASNQSPGNTIY
J: TRBJ1-5; V: TRBV12-3/TRBV12-4; CDR3: ASQLTRGQPQH
J: TRBJ2-1; V: TRBV7-9; CDR3: ASSPPTGEAVNEQF
J: TRBJ1-6; V: TRBV30; CDR3: AWKKQGLDSPLH
J: TRBJ1-3; V: TRBV7-8; CDR3: ASSRQGMTGNTIY
J: TRBJ1-4; V: TRBV7-9; CDR3: ASSTMIRATNEKLF
J: TRBJ2-3; V: TRBV2; CDR3: ASSPGGGSGDTQY
J: TRBJ2-1; V: TRBV5-4; CDR3: ASSLVAGLAGLEQF
J: TRBJ1-5; V: TRBV30; CDR3: AWSRGGAQH
J: TRBJ2-7; V: TRBV7-9; CDR3: ASSLLAGGPNEQY
J: TRBJ1-5; V: TRBV18; CDR3: ASSNRGNQPQH
J: TRBJ2-5; V: TRBV3-1/TRBV3-2; CDR3: ASSQVELRQETQY
J: TRBJ1-1; V: TRBV12-5; CDR3: ASGLVLRDTSPGTVNTEAF
J: TRBJ2-1; V: TRBV9; CDR3: ASSDTGVEQF
J: TRBJ1-3; V: TRBV19; CDR3: ASSPRGVSGNTIY
J: TRBJ2-1; V: TRBV5-1; CDR3: ASSSQAGGQVNEQF
J: TRBJ2-6; V: TRBV12-5; CDR3: ASGLVRTGLSGANVLT
J: TRBJ1-2; V: TRBV6-5; CDR3: ASQAYGYT
J: TRBJ1-5; V: TRBV10-2; CDR3: ASSDRGAINQPQH
J: TRBJ2-3; V: TRBV6-2/TRBV6-3; CDR3: ASSYSRADTQY
J: TRBJ2-7; V: TRBV3-1/TRBV3-2; CDR3: ASSRAGGLSYEQY
J: TRBJ2-7; V: TRBV5-4; CDR3: ASSREGGYEQY
J: TRBJ2-7; V: TRBV7-8; CDR3: ASSSTSQTSGGYEQY
J: TRBJ2-7; V: TRBV19; CDR3: ASSMDRGSYEQY
J: TRBJ2-3; V: TRBV6-4; CDR3: ASSASGDTDTQY
J: TRBJ2-5; V: TRBV12-3/TRBV12-4; CDR3: ASSSTGQETQY
J: TRBJ1-3; V: TRBV6-2/TRBV6-3; CDR3: ASSMTDAGNTIY
J: TRBJ2-7; V: TRBV6-6; CDR3: ASSYEGRLYEQY
J: TRBJ1-1; V: TRBV19; CDR3: ASSSAMWSEAF
J: TRBJ2-2; V: TRBV10-3; CDR3: AISEAPVGARTTGELF
J: TRBJ2-5; V: TRBV5-1; CDR3: ASRQPSGFGTGQETQY
J: TRBJ2-5; V: TRBV7-9; CDR3: ASGKGLAGETQY
J: TRBJ1-4; V: TRBV30; CDR3: AWSVVSGRGVEKLF
J: TRBJ2-4; V: TRBV27; CDR3: ASSSQGGWNIQY
J: TRBJ1-6; V: TRBV7-6; CDR3: ASSLPTGTGTSSYNSPLH
J: TRBJ2-6; V: TRBV19; CDR3: ASSIRGNGANVLT
J: TRBJ2-7; V: TRBV5-1; CDR3: ASSLNSGGSYEQY
J: TRBJ1-2; V: TRBV30; CDR3: AWSVRGLNYGYT
J: TRBJ2-1; V: TRBV6-4; CDR3: ASSPLAGGLYEQF
J: TRBJ2-2; V: TRBV7-9; CDR3: ASSSRTGELF
J: TRBJ1-5; V: TRBV3-1/TRBV3-2; CDR3: ASSPGARNQPQH
J: TRBJ2-6; V: TRBV2; CDR3: ASSDIGGAGANVLT
J: TRBJ1-1; V: TRBV9; CDR3: ASSRGGQSYTEAF
J: TRBJ1-1; V: TRBV3-1/TRBV3-2; CDR3: ASSQAGNTEAF
J: TRBJ1-3; V: TRBV5-5; CDR3: ASSLVGLTGAGNTIY
J: TRBJ1-1; V: TRBV15; CDR3: ATGHRNTEAF